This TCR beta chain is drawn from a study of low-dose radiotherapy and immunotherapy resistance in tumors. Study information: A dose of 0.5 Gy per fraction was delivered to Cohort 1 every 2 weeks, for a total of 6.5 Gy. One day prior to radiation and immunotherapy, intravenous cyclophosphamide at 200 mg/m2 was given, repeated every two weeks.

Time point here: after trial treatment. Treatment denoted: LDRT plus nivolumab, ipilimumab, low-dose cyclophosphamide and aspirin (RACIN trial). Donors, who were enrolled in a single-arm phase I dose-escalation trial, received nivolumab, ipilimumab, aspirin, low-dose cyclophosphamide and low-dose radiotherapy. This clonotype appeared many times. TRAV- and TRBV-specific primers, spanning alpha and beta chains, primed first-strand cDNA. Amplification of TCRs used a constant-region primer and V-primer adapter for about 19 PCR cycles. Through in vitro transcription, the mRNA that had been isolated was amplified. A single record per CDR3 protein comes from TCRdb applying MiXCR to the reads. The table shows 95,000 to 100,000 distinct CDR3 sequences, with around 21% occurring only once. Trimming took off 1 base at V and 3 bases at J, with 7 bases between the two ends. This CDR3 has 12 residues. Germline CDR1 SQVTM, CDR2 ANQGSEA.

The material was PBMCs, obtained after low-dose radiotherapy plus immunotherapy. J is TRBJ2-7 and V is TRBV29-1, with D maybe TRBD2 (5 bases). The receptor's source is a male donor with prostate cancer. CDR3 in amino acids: CSVEGGGYEQYF. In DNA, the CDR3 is TGCAGCGTTGAAGGTGGAGGCTACGAGCAGTACTTC.